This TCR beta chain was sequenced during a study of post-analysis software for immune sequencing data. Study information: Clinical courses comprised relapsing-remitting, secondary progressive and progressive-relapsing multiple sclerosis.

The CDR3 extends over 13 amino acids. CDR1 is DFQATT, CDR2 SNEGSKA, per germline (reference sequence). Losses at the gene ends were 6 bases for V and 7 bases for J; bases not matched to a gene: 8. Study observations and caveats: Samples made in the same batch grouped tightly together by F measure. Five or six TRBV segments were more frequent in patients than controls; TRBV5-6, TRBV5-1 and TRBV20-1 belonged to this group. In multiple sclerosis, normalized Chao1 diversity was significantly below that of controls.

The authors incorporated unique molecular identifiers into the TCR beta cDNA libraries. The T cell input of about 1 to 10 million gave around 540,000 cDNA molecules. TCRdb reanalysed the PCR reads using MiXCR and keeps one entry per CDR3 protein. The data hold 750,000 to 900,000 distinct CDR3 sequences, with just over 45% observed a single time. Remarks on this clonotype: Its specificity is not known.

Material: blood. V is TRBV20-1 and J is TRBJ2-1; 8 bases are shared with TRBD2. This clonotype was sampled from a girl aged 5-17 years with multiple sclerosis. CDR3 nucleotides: TGCAGTGCGGGAGCGGGAGAGCGGAATGAGCAGTTCTTC. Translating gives CSAGAGERNEQFF.